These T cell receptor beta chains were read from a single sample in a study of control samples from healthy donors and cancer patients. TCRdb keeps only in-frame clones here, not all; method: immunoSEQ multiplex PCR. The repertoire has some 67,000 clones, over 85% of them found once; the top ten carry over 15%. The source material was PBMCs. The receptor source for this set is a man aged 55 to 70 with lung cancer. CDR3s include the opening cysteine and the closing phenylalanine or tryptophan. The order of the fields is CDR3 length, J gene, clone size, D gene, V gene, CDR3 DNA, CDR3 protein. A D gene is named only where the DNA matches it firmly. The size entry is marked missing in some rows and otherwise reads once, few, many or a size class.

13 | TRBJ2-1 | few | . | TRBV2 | TGTGCCAGCAGTGAAGCCCCTTACAATGAGCAGTTCTTC | CASSEAPYNEQFF
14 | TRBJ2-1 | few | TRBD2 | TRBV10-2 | TGCGCCAGCGGGGATAGCGGGGGTGGGAATGAGCAGTTCTTC | CASGDSGGGNEQFF
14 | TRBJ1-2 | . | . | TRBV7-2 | TGTGCCAGCAGTCAAACCTCGGGGCTCACTGGCTACACCTTC | CASSQTSGLTGYTF
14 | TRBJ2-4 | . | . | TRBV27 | TGTGCCAGCAGGCGAGGGGCGGGCGCGGACATTCAGTACTTC | CASRRGAGADIQYF
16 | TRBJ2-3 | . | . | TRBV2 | TGTGCCAGCACCTCGGAGCGTCCAGGGAACGCAGATACGCAGTATTTT | CASTSERPGNADTQYF
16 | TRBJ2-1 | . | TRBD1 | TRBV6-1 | TGTGCCAGCAGTGTAAGCCGGGACAGGGGAACGGATGAGCAGTTCTTC | CASSVSRDRGTDEQFF
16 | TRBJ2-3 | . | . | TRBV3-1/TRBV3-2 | TGTGCCAGCAGCCAAGGGCGGGTGAGCGGCACAGATACGCAGTATTTT | CASSQGRVSGTDTQYF
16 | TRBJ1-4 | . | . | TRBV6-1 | TGTGCCAGCAGTGACCGGGGATGGGGGTCCGGTGAAAAACTGTTTTTT | CASSDRGWGSGEKLFF
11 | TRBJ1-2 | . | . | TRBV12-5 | TGTGCTAGTGGGGTCGGCTATGGCTACACCTTC | CASGVGYGYTF
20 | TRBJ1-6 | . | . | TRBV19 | TGTGCCAGTACCCGAACGCCGGGGGACTTTTACGGCTCCTATAATTCACCCCTCCACTTT | CASTRTPGDFYGSYNSPLHF
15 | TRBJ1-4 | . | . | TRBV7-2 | TGTGCCAGCAGCTCCAGTGTGGGGTCCGGTGAAAAACTGTTTTTT | CASSSSVGSGEKLFF
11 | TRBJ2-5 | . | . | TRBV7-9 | TGTGCCAGCAGCTTGGTAGAGACCCAGTACTTC | CASSLVETQYF
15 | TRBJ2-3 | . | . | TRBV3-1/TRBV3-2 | TGTGCCAGCAGCCAAGGACTAGTGAGCACAGATACGCAGTATTTT | CASSQGLVSTDTQYF
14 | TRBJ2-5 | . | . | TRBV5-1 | TGCGCCAGCAGCTTGGCCACAGCCGTGGAGACCCAGTACTTC | CASSLATAVETQYF
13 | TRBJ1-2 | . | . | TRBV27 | TGTGCCAGCAGTTTATCGTATCGAAATGGCTACACCTTC | CASSLSYRNGYTF
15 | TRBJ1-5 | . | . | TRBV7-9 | TGTGCCAGCAGCCAGTTTGGGGTTGGCAATCAGCCCCAGCATTTT | CASSQFGVGNQPQHF
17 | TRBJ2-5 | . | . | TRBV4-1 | TGCGCCAGCAGCCAAGGACACCAAGGGTGGGGCTACCAGACCCAGTACTTC | CASSQGHQGWGYQTQYF
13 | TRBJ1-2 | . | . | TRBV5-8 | TGTGCCAGCAGCTTGTTGGTCCATGGTGGCTACACCTTC | CASSLLVHGGYTF
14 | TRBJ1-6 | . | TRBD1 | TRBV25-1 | TGTGCCAGCAGCCCAGGGGGCCGGCGGTCACCCCTCCACTTT | CASSPGGRRSPLHF
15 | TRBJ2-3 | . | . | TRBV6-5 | TGTGCCAGCAGTTATATCGGGGGCGCGGGAGATACGCAGTATTTT | CASSYIGGAGDTQYF
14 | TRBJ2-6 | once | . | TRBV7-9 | TGTGCCAGCAGCTCTTCCTGGGCGGCCAACGTCCTGACTTTC | CASSSSWAANVLTF
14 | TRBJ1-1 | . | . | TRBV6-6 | TGTGCCAGCAGTAATCCCTACAGGGTAAAGGCAGCTTTCTTT | CASSNPYRVKAAFF
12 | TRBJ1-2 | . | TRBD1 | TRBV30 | TGTGCCTCTAGACAGGGGGGACGTGGCTACACCTTC | CASRQGGRGYTF
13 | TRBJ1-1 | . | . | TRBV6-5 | TGTGCCAGCAGTAGGCAGGAAGTCACTGAAGCTTTCTTT | CASSRQEVTEAFF
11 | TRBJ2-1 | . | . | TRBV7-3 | TGTGCCAGCTCGGAAGACAATGAGCAGTTCTTC | CASSEDNEQFF
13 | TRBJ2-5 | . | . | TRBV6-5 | TGTGCCAGCAGGATCAGGGTCCAAGAGACCCAGTACTTC | CASRIRVQETQYF
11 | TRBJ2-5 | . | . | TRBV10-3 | TGTGCCATCAGTAAAGAAGAGACCCAGTACTTC | CAISKEETQYF
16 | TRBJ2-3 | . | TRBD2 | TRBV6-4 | TGTGCCAGCAGTGACTCGGGGGGGAAGGGTACAGATACGCAGTATTTT | CASSDSGGKGTDTQYF
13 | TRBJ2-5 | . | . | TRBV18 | TGTGCCAGCTCACCACGGGGGGAAGGGACCCAGTACTTC | CASSPRGEGTQYF
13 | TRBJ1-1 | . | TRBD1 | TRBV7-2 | TGTGCCAGCAGCTTCGGGACAGGGGCTGAAGCTTTCTTT | CASSFGTGAEAFF
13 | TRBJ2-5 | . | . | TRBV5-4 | TGTGCCAGCAGCTTGGATCGTGGAGAGACCCAGTACTTC | CASSLDRGETQYF
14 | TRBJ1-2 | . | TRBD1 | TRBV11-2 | TGTGCCAGCAGCTCGGGACAGGGTGGCTATGGCTACACCTTC | CASSSGQGGYGYTF
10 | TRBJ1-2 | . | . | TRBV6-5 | TGTGCCAGCAGTTACAGCCTATACACCTTC | CASSYSLYTF
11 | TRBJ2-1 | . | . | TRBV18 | TGTGCCAGCTCACCAGAGGGAGAGCAGTTCTTC | CASSPEGEQFF
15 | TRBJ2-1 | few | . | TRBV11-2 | TGTGCCAGCAGCTTAAGGCGGGGTGGAGACAATGAGCAGTTCTTC | CASSLRRGGDNEQFF
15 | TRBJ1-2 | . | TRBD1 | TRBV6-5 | TGTGCCAGCAGCGCGCCCTCACAGGGGAACTATGGCTACACCTTC | CASSAPSQGNYGYTF
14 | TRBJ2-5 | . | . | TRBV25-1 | TGTGCCAGCAGTGATTCTTGGCGGCAAGAGACCCAGTACTTC | CASSDSWRQETQYF
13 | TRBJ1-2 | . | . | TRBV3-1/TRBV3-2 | TGTGCCAGCAGCCCACGGACAGAATATGGCTACACCTTC | CASSPRTEYGYTF
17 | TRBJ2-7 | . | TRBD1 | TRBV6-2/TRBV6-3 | TGTGCCAGCAGTTACCGTTCACAGGGGCCGATCTCCTACGAGCAGTACTTC | CASSYRSQGPISYEQYF
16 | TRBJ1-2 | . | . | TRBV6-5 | TGTGCCAGCAGTTACGATTTAGGATCAGGGGACTATGGCTACACCTTC | CASSYDLGSGDYGYTF
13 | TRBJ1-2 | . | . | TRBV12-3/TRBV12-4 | TGTGCCAGCAGTTTACCCGGATCCTATGGCTACACCTTC | CASSLPGSYGYTF
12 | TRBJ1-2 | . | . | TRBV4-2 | TGTGCCAGCAGCCAAGATAACTATGGCTACACCTTC | CASSQDNYGYTF
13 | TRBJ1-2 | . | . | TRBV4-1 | TGCGCCAGCAGCCAAGCGGACAGTGGAGGCTACACCTTC | CASSQADSGGYTF
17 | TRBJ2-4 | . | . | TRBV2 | TGTGCCAGCAGCCCTCGGGCAGGAGGACTAGCCAAAAACATTCAGTACTTC | CASSPRAGGLAKNIQYF
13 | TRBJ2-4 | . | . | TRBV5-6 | TGTGCCAGCAGCTTCAAAACAGGGAACATTCAGTACTTC | CASSFKTGNIQYF
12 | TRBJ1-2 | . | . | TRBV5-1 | TGCGCCAGCAGCTTGGACAACTATGGCTACACCTTC | CASSLDNYGYTF
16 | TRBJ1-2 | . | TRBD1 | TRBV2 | TGTGCCAGCAGTGTAGCTTGGACGGGACAGGCTAGTGGCTACACCTTC | CASSVAWTGQASGYTF
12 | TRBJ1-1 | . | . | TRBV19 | TGTGCCTCCAGGCAATCGGCCACTGAAGCTTTCTTT | CASRQSATEAFF
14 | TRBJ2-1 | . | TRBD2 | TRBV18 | TGTGCCAGCTCACGGACTAGCGGGGGGGATGAGCAGTTCTTC | CASSRTSGGDEQFF
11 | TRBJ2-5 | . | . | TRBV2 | TGTGCCAGCAGTGTATACAGGGCCCAGTACTTC | CASSVYRAQYF
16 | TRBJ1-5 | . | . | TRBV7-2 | TGTGCCAGCAGCTTAGACCCCCCAGGATCGAACCAGCCCCAGCATTTT | CASSLDPPGSNQPQHF
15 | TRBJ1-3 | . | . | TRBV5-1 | TGCGCCAGCAGCCTGGAGAGGTTGTCTGGAAACACCATATATTTT | CASSLERLSGNTIYF